A single sample is the source of the 26 T cell receptor beta chains below, sequenced in a study of blood T cell repertoires in COVID-19. Sequencing was performed with immunoSEQ multiplex PCR; in TCRdb, only in-frame clones are kept and a portion is missing. The table shows under 300,000 clones, with about nine tenths occurring only once. The source material was peripheral blood. The source is a man aged 25 to 45 with COVID-19, enrolled during active disease.

J is TRBJ1-3 and V is TRBV5-5; D call uncertain. CDR3 length: 15 amino acids. V lost 0 bases and J 6 bases, leaving 13 bases between the germline ends. From germline, CDR1 is SGHKS and CDR2 YYEKEE (reference sequence). The DNA of the CDR3 is TGTGCCAGCAGCTTGGGACTGGGTTCAGTAAACACCATATATTTT. Residues: CASSLGLGSVNTIYF.

The chain employs TRBV27 and TRBJ2-1; D not certain. V shed 5 bases and J shed 0 bases, with 5 bases lying between them. This CDR3 is built from 13 residues. Germline values: CDR1 MNHEY, CDR2 SMNVEV (reference sequence). The CDR3 is CASSMSSYNEQFF. CDR3 DNA: TGTGCCAGCAGTATGAGCTCCTACAATGAGCAGTTCTTC.

This chain connects TRBV19 to TRBJ2-2, with TRBD1 matching over 9 bases. The germline V gene encodes CDR1 LNHDA and CDR2 SQIVND (reference sequence). CDR3 length equals 16 residues. The V gene end was trimmed by 4 bases and the J gene end by 6 bases; junction bases not matched to a gene: 9. Here the CDR3 DNA reads TGTGCCAGTAGTAAAAGTCCCGGGACAGGGCCCGGGGAGCTGTTTTTT. This translates into CASSKSPGTGPGELFF. Supplemented by reference TRBV19 and TRBJ2-2, the full variable domain reads DGGITQSPKYLFRKEGQNVTLSCEQNLNHDAMYWYRQDPGQGLRLIYYSQIVNDFQKGDIAEGYSVSREKKESFPLTVTSAQKNPTAFYLCASSKSPGTGPGELFFGEGSRLTVL.

The chain has TRBV2 and TRBJ1-3, with TRBD1 as a possible D gene (5 bases). The CDR3 runs to 13 residues. Looked up from germline, CDR1 is SNHLY and CDR2 is FYNNEI. Trimming took 11 bases from V and 0 from J, leaving 11 bases between them. CDR3 DNA sequence: TGTGCCGGTACAACAGGCTCTGGAAACACCATATATTTT. Its translation: CAGTTGSGNTIYF.

This clone was seen once. The rearrangement joins TRBV6-5 to TRBJ1-4; D may be TRBD1 (5 bases). Germline-derived CDR1 and CDR2 are MNHEY and SVGAGI. CDR3 size: 14 residues. V was clipped by 2 bases and J by 7 bases, with 11 bases between them. The CDR3 DNA reads as TGTGCCAGCAGTTACGAGTTTAGGGGTGAAAAACTGTTTTTT. Protein product: CASSYEFRGEKLFF.

The chain combines TRBV7-9 with TRBJ1-4; 8 nucleotides agree with TRBD1. The CDR3 extends over 14 amino acids. Germline assignment: CDR1 SEHNR and CDR2 FQNEAQ (reference sequence). The junction had 6 bases not matched to a gene; V was cut back by 5 bases and J by 7 bases. CDR3 sequence (DNA): TGTGCCAGCAGCCCCGGACAGGGAGCTGAAAAACTGTTTTTT. This sequence encodes CASSPGQGAEKLFF.

The chain employs TRBV27 and TRBJ2-1; D unresolved. This CDR3 spans 15 amino acids. V lost 5 bases and J lost 6, with 17 bases in between. The germline V gene has CDR1 MNHEY and CDR2 SMNVEV (reference sequence). The CDR3 protein is CASSNIGGAVNEQFF. In DNA, the CDR3 is TGTGCCAGCAGTAATATCGGTGGCGCGGTCAATGAGCAGTTCTTC.

V and J are TRBV5-1 and TRBJ2-3, with 7 bases identical to TRBD2. The CDR3 consists of 15 residues. V was clipped by 1 base and J by 4 bases; unmatched bases: 6. Germline V CDR1 and CDR2: SGHRS, YFSETQ. CDR3 residues: CASSLIMGGPDTQYF. The CDR3 bases are TGCGCCAGCAGCTTGATTATGGGAGGGCCAGATACGCAGTATTTT.

The rearrangement links TRBV5-1 to TRBJ2-5, with D possibly TRBD1 on 5 matching bases. Trimming took 4 bases from V and 2 from J, leaving 21 bases between them. CDR3 length equals 17 residues. CDR1 is SGHRS and CDR2 is YFSETQ in the germline V gene. The CDR3 DNA reads as TGCGCCAGCAGCAGGGGTTTACAGTTTGAGGTACAAGAGACCCAGTACTTC. It codes for CASSRGLQFEVQETQYF. Looking up the rest from reference TRBV5-1 and TRBJ2-5 gives the full variable domain: KAGVTQTPRYLIKTRGQQVTLSCSPISGHRSVSWYQQTPGQGLQFLFEYFSETQRNKGNFPGRFSGRQFSNSRSEMNVSTLELGDSALYLCASSRGLQFEVQETQYFGPGTRLLVL.

V usage is TRBV30 and J usage is TRBJ2-1; possibly TRBD2 for D (6 bases). Germline V gives CDR1 GTSNPN, CDR2 SVGIG (reference sequence). CDR3 length: 15 residues. The V gene lost 5 bases and the J gene lost 5 bases, with 19 bases spanning the gap. CDR3 nucleotide sequence: TGTGCCTGGGCCCCGGGGCTAGCGCACAACAATGAGCAGTTCTTC. It codes for CAWAPGLAHNNEQFF.

The rearrangement joins TRBV5-4 to TRBJ2-3, with TRBD2 matching over 9 bases. The germline gives CDR1 SGHNT, CDR2 YYREEE (reference sequence). The CDR3 consists of 18 residues. The J segment lost 6 bases and the V segment lost 4 bases, leaving 18 bases of the junction unmatched. CDR3: CASSPLGGSGSFGDTQYF. In nucleotides, the CDR3 is TGTGCCAGCAGCCCCCTAGGGGGTAGCGGGAGCTTCGGGGATACGCAGTATTTT.

The genes are TRBV2 and TRBJ1-1, with D hard to call. CDR1 and CDR2 from the germline V gene are SNHLY and FYNNEI. The V and J ends lost 1 base and 6 bases respectively, with 12 bases between them. The CDR3 loop spans 14 amino acids. Written as DNA, the CDR3 is TGTGCCAGCAGTGAAGATCAGGTAATCTCTGAAGCTTTCTTT. It specifies CASSEDQVISEAFF.

This chain uses TRBV13 with TRBJ2-2, with D unclear. Between the trimmed V and J ends, which lost 0 bases and 2 bases, there was a span of 7 bases. From germline, CDR1 is PRHDT and CDR2 FYEKMQ (reference sequence). The CDR3 sequence is 15 residues long. CDR3 region: CASSLGSSNTGELFF. The DNA for the CDR3 is TGTGCCAGCAGCTTAGGCAGTTCTAACACCGGGGAGCTGTTTTTT.

V gene TRBV6-6 combines with J gene TRBJ1-5; 10 bases match TRBD1. The V gene's germline CDR1 is MNHNY and CDR2 SVGAGI (reference sequence). V shed 0 bases, J shed 4 bases, and the junction held 3 bases outside the gene matches. The CDR3 loop spans 16 amino acids. The CDR3 sequence: CASSYSTGGLNQPQHF. DNA of the CDR3: TGTGCCAGCAGTTACTCGACAGGGGGCCTGAATCAGCCCCAGCATTTT.

The chain links TRBV1 to TRBJ2-7; the table names TRBD2, a call not compared with the DNA. TRBV1 is classified as a pseudogene. The CDR3 totals 15 residues. CDR3 region: CTSSQPGGRSYEQYF. CDR3 bases: TGCACCAGCAGCCAACCGGGGGGGCGTTCCTACGAGCAGTACTTC.

V and J are TRBV18 and TRBJ1-1, with D possibly being TRBD1 (6 bases). CDR1 KGHSH and CDR2 LQKENI come from the germline V gene. The CDR3 extends over 16 amino acids. Trimming removed 6 bases from V and 0 bases from J, with 17 bases in between. CDR3 bases: TGTGCCAGCTCCACCGGGTGGGGGCAGCTGAACACTGAAGCTTTCTTT. Protein sequence: CASSTGWGQLNTEAFF.

J is TRBJ2-5 and V is TRBV6-1; weak D call: TRBD1 (6 bases). Trimming stripped 3 bases from V and 5 bases from J, with 10 bases between. The CDR3 extends over 13 amino acids. Germline assignment: CDR1 MNHNS and CDR2 SASEGT. The CDR3 region has the DNA TGTGCCAGCAGTGACACAGGGTTGGAGACCCAGTACTTC. Its protein is CASSDTGLETQYF.

The V gene is TRBV2, the J gene TRBJ1-1, with 7 bases fitting TRBD1. With 7 bases clipped from V and 0 bases from J, the junction kept 2 bases outside the gene matches. CDR1 and CDR2 (germline): SNHLY, FYNNEI. The CDR3 length is 13 residues. CDR3 coding DNA: TGTGCCAGCATCGGACAGGTGAACACTGAAGCTTTCTTT. Translation gives CASIGQVNTEAFF.

The chain couples TRBV7-8 to TRBJ1-4; weak D call: TRBD1 (5 bases). Germline lookup yields CDR1 SGHVS and CDR2 FQNEAQ. The CDR3 is 12 amino acids. V lost 5 bases and J 9 bases, leaving 10 bases between the germline ends. The CDR3 region has the DNA TGTGCCAGCAGCCCCCAGGGTCAAAAACTGTTTTTT. This translates into CASSPQGQKLFF.

V gene TRBV5-1 combines with J gene TRBJ2-1; 9 bases are shared with TRBD2. Germline CDR1 SGHRS, CDR2 YFSETQ. The junction had 4 bases not matched to a gene; V was cut back by 0 bases and J by 3 bases. This CDR3 comprises 16 residues. CDR3 sequence reads: CASSLGSGGLYNEQFF. CDR3 coding DNA: TGCGCCAGCAGCTTGGGTAGCGGGGGCCTCTACAATGAGCAGTTCTTC.

V usage is TRBV15 and J usage is TRBJ2-3; D unresolved. This CDR3 has 13 amino acids. V dropped 0 bases and J dropped 5 bases, with 6 bases sitting between them. CDR1 and CDR2 from the germline V gene are LNHNV and YYDKDF (reference sequence). CDR3 nucleotide sequence: TGTGCCACCAGCAGAGATCTTAAAGATACGCAGTATTTT. Encoded protein: CATSRDLKDTQYF.

The chain links TRBV5-1 to TRBJ2-3, with 7 bases lining up with TRBD2. The germline V gene has CDR1 SGHRS and CDR2 YFSETQ. J gave up 2 bases and V 0 bases, and 6 bases lay outside the gene matches. This CDR3 has 16 amino acids. The CDR3 bases are TGCGCCAGCAGCTTGGAACCGGGGGGACTCACAGATACGCAGTATTTT. Its translation: CASSLEPGGLTDTQYF.

The chain employs TRBV29-1 and TRBJ2-7; 7 nucleotides line up with TRBD1. Germline trimming cut 3 bases from V and 4 bases from J; bases unmatched to any gene: 3. The CDR3 runs to 12 residues. In germline, CDR1 is SQVTM, CDR2 ANQGSEA. CDR3 residues: CSVEVQGYEQYF. CDR3 nucleotides: TGCAGCGTTGAGGTACAGGGGTACGAGCAGTACTTC.

V is TRBV21-1 and J is TRBJ1-2; TRBD1 is the table's D call and was not checked against the DNA. TRBV21-1 represents a pseudogene. The CDR3 runs 17 residues. CDR3 nucleotide sequence: TGTGCCAGCAGCAAAGGGCACGGACAGGGCGGGTGCTATGGCTACACCTTC. It translates to CASSKGHGQGGCYGYTF.

The CDR3 DNA reads as TGTGCCAGCAGCGTAGACCCAGATCCTGGTGCCTACGAGCAGTACTTC. This translates into CASSVDPDPGAYEQYF. The chain carries TRBV9 and TRBJ2-7; D call uncertain. CDR1 and CDR2 from the germline V gene are SGDLS and YYNGEE. V was cut by 0 bases and J by 2 bases, with 15 bases left in between. CDR3 length: 16 residues.

The rearrangement uses TRBV5-4 and TRBJ2-2; D is perhaps TRBD2 (5 bases). Trimming pared 4 bases from V and 5 bases from J, leaving 9 bases between. The CDR3 is 13 residues long. Germline values: CDR1 SGHNT, CDR2 YYREEE (reference sequence). CDR3 loop: CASSQTGTGELFF. The CDR3 region has the DNA TGTGCCAGCAGCCAGACGGGGACCGGGGAGCTGTTTTTT.